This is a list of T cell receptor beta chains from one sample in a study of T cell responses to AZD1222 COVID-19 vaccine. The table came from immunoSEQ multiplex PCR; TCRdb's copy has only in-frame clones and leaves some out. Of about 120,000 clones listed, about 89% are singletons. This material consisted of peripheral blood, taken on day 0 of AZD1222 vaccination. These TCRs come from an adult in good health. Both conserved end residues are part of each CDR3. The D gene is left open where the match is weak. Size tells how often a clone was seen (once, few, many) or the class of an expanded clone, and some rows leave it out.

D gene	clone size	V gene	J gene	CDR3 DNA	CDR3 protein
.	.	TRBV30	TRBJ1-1	TGTGCCTGGAGGGGGGCGACGGGGACTGAAGCTTTCTTT	CAWRGATGTEAFF
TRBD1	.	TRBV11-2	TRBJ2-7	TGTGCCAGCAGCTTAGCTGGGGCAGGGGGCGCGGTGGGAGAGCAGTACTTC	CASSLAGAGGAVGEQYF
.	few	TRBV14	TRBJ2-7	TGTGCCAGCAGCCAAGATAGAGGGAGCGGGTCAACTTACGAGCAGTACTTC	CASSQDRGSGSTYEQYF
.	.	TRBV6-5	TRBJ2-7	TGTGCCACTCGACCACCGGTCGTCTACGAGCAGTACTTC	CATRPPVVYEQYF
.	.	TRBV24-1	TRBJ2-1	TGTGCCACCAGTGATTTTGTAAATGAGCAGTTCTTC	CATSDFVNEQFF
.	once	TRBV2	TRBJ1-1	TGTGCCAGACGAGAGGGTGGGTACACTGAAGCTTTCTTT	CARREGGYTEAFF
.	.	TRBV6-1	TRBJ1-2	TGTGCCAGCAGTGATTCGGACTATGGCTACACCTTC	CASSDSDYGYTF
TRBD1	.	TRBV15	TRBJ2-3	TGTGCCACCAGCAGAGAAAGGGACAGGGCCCGTTCAGATACGCAGTATTTT	CATSRERDRARSDTQYF
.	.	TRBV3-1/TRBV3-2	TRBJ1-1	TGTGCCAGCAGCCAAGGGATGAACACTGAAGCTTTCTTT	CASSQGMNTEAFF
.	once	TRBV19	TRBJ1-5	TGTGCCACCGCGGACAGAAAGGATCAGCCCCAGCATTTT	CATADRKDQPQHF
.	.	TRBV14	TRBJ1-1	TGTGCCAGCAGCCAAGATTGGGGGGACACTGAAGCTTTCTTT	CASSQDWGDTEAFF
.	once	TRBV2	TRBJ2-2	TGTGCCAGCAGTGGAGGGGGCGGGGAGCTGTTTTTT	CASSGGGGELFF
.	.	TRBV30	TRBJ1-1	TGTGCCTGGAGATTAGGGGGGATAATTACGGGCACTGAAGCTTTCTTT	CAWRLGGIITGTEAFF
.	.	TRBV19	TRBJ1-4	TGTGCCAGCAGGACACCGGCAACTAATGAAAAACTGTTTTTT	CASRTPATNEKLFF
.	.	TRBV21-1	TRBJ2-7	TGTGCCAGCAGCAAAGCGCAAGGAGCCATCCGTCGGGAGGGGGCGCGGGACGAGCAGTACTTC	CASSKAQGAIRREGARDEQYF
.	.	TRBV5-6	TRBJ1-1	TGTGCCAGCAGTGCGGACGGGGGATTCACTGAAGCTTTCTTT	CASSADGGFTEAFF
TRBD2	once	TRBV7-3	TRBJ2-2	TGTGCCAGCAGCTTAATCGGGCTAGCGGGAGTACGCACCGGGGAGCTGTTTTTT	CASSLIGLAGVRTGELFF
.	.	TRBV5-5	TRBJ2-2	TGTGCCAGCAGTCTCCAGGGGAACACCGGGGAGCTGTTTTTT	CASSLQGNTGELFF
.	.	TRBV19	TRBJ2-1	TGTGCCAGTAGTGTGGTAGTTTACAATGAGCAGTTCTTC	CASSVVVYNEQFF
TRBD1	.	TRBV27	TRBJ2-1	TGTGCCAGCACAGGGGGCGGTGAGCAGTTCTTC	CASTGGGEQFF
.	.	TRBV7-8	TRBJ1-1	TGTGCCAGCAGCTCCCGACGGATGAACACTGAAGCTTTCTTT	CASSSRRMNTEAFF